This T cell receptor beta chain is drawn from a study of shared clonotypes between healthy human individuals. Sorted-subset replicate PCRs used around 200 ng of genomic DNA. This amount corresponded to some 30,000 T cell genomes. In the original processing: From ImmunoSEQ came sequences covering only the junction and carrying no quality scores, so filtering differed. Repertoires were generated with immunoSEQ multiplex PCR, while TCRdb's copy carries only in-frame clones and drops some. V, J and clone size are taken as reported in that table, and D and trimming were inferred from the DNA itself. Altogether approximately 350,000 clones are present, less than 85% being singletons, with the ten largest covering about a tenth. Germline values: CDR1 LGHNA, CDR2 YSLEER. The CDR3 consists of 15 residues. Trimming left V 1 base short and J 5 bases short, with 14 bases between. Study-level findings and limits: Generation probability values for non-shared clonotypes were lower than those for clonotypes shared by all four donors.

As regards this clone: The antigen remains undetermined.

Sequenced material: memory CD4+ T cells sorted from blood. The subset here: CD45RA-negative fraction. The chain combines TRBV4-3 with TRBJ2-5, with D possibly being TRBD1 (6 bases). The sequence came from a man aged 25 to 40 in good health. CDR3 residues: CASSQGSGQSETQYF. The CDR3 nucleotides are TGCGCCAGCAGCCAAGGCTCCGGACAGTCGGAGACCCAGTACTTC.